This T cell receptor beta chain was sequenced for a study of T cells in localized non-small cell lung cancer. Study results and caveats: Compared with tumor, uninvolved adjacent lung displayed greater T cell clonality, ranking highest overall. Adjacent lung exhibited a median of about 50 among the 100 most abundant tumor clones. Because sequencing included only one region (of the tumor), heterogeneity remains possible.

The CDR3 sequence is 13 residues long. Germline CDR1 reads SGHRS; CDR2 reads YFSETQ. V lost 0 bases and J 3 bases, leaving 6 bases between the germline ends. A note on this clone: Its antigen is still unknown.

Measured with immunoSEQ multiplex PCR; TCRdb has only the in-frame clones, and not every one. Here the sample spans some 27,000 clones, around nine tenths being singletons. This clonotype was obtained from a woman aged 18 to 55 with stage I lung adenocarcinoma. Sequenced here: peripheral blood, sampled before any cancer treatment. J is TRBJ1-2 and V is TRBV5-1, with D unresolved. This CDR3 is CASSLGAYYGYTF. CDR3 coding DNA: TGCGCCAGCAGCTTGGGGGCTTACTATGGCTACACCTTC.